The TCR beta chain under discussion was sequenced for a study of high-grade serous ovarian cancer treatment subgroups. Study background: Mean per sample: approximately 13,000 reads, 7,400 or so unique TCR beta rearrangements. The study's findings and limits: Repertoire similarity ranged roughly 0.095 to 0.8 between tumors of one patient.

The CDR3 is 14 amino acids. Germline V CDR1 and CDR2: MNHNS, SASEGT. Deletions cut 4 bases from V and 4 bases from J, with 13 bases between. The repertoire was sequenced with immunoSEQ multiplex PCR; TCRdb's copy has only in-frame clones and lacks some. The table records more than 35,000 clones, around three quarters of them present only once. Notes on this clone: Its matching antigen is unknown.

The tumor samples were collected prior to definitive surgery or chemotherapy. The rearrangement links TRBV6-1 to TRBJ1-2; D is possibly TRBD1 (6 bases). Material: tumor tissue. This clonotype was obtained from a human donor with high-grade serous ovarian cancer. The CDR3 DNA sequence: TGTGCCAGCAGTGTTCAGGGGATTATCTATGGCTACACCTTC. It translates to CASSVQGIIYGYTF.